Each of the 16 T cell receptor beta chains below was sequenced from the same sample in a study of post-analysis software for immune sequencing data. Study-wide points: Elevated frequency relative to controls characterized about 5 TRBV segments in patients, TRBV5-6, TRBV5-1 and TRBV20-1 among them.

Unique molecular identifiers were present in the TCR beta cDNA libraries. TCRdb re-called the PCR reads with MiXCR, one entry per CDR3 protein. The table records about 400,000 distinct CDR3 sequences, about a third of them present only once. These receptors' antigens are unknown. The sample comprised blood. These receptors were taken from a girl between 10 and 17 years old with multiple sclerosis.

This clonotype was seen only a few times. V usage is TRBV12-3 or TRBV12-4 and J usage is TRBJ2-7; 7 positions match TRBD2. V lost 3 bases, J lost 4 bases, and 9 bases stayed unmatched. This CDR3 is built from 15 residues. The CDR3 nucleotides are TGTGCCAGCAGTTTGGGGGGGGTGACTGGGTACGAGCAGTACTTC. The encoded protein is CASSLGGVTGYEQYF.

The genes are TRBV30 and TRBJ2-2; D not certain. This CDR3 is built from 12 residues. CDR1 is GTSNPN, CDR2 SVGIG, per germline (reference sequence). V was pared by 7 bases and J by 1 base, with 7 bases between. The CDR3 spells CASTENTGELFF. CDR3 sequence (DNA): TGTGCCTCTACAGAGAACACCGGGGAGCTGTTTTTT.

V usage is TRBV28 and J usage is TRBJ1-1; D unclear. The germline V gene encodes CDR1 MDHEN and CDR2 SYDVKM. V was pared by 2 bases and J by 1 base, with 11 bases between. The length of the CDR3 is 15 residues. The CDR3 DNA sequence: TGTGCCAGCAGTTTAACGACTCGGGGGAACACTGAAGCTTTCTTT. Protein product: CASSLTTRGNTEAFF.

The chain has TRBV6-1 and TRBJ1-5; D unresolved. Germline V CDR1 and CDR2: MNHNS, SASEGT. The CDR3 loop spans 13 amino acids. Between the trimmed V and J ends, which lost 6 bases and 5 bases, there was a span of 11 bases. CDR3 sequence reads: CASRRITDQPQHF. For the CDR3, the DNA is TGTGCCAGCAGGAGGATTACTGATCAGCCCCAGCATTTT.

The genes are TRBV7-9 and TRBJ2-3; 9 nucleotides align to TRBD2. Germline V lookup: CDR1 SEHNR, CDR2 FQNEAQ (reference sequence). V lost 3 bases, J lost 6 bases, and 7 bases stayed unmatched. This CDR3 is 15 amino acids long. The CDR3 nucleotides are TGTGCCAGCAGCTTTAGCGGGGGCACCATGGATACGCAGTATTTT. Its protein product is CASSFSGGTMDTQYF.

This chain connects TRBV6-5 to TRBJ1-1, with D possibly TRBD1 on 6 matching bases. CDR1 is MNHEY and CDR2 is SVGAGI in the germline V gene. V lost 6 bases, J lost 0 bases, and 8 bases lay in between. The CDR3 has 13 residues. The CDR3 region has the DNA TGTGCCAGCAGACAGGGCCTGAACACTGAAGCTTTCTTT. Protein sequence: CASRQGLNTEAFF.

The V call is TRBV4-1, the J call TRBJ2-1; no clear D gene. V was shortened by 4 bases and J by 0 bases, with 13 bases between the two germline ends. This CDR3 contains 16 residues. Per germline, CDR1 MGHRA and CDR2 YSYEKL. The CDR3 loop is CASSLALTLSYNEQFF. CDR3 nucleotides: TGCGCCAGCAGCCTTGCATTAACTCTCTCCTACAATGAGCAGTTCTTC.

This clonotype was seen a handful of times. V gene TRBV7-2 combines with J gene TRBJ2-5, with 7 bases lining up with TRBD2. Trimming at V came to 4 bases and at J to 1 base, leaving 3 bases not matched to a gene. The CDR3 runs 14 residues. From germline, CDR1 is SGHTA and CDR2 FQGNSA. The CDR3 DNA sequence: TGTGCCAGCAGCTCTAGCGGCCTCCAAGAGACCCAGTACTTC. Its translation: CASSSSGLQETQYF.

The chain recombines TRBV7-2 with TRBJ1-2, with D possibly matching TRBD1 (5 bases). The ends were cut back, 5 bases at V and 6 bases at J, with 13 bases in the middle. Germline V gene data show CDR1 as SGHTA and CDR2 as FQGNSA. The CDR3 spans 13 residues. CDR3 DNA sequence: TGTGCCAGCAGCATGGGGGGGTTGGATGGCTACACCTTC. Translated, it gives CASSMGGLDGYTF.

The chain has TRBV2 and TRBJ1-2; the D is unclear. Germline CDR1 is SNHLY and CDR2 is FYNNEI. The V and J ends lost 8 bases and 6 bases respectively, with 10 bases between them. The CDR3 has 11 residues. CDR3 sequence: CASGVHHGYTF. In DNA, the CDR3 is TGTGCCAGCGGAGTCCATCATGGCTACACCTTC.

The chain combines TRBV7-2 with TRBJ1-2, with unresolved D. CDR1 and CDR2 (germline): SGHTA, FQGNSA. The V end lost 5 bases, the J end lost 2 bases, and 9 bases lay between the germline ends. The CDR3 totals 13 residues. CDR3 protein: CASSRVGNYGYTF. Written as DNA, the CDR3 is TGTGCCAGCAGCAGGGTTGGGAACTATGGCTACACCTTC.

The chain combines TRBV10-3 with TRBJ2-3; D call uncertain. This CDR3 is built from 14 residues. Germline V gene sequence: CDR1 ENHRY, CDR2 SYGVKD. The V end was cut by 4 bases, the J end by 1 base, with 9 bases between. The CDR3 DNA is TGTGCCATCAGTGGGTCCACCGGCACAGATACGCAGTATTTT. This gives the protein CAISGSTGTDTQYF.

This clonotype was counted a few times. The rearrangement uses TRBV7-8 and TRBJ2-7; 10 nucleotides align to TRBD1. The CDR3 totals 16 residues. V was clipped by 5 bases and J by 3 bases; unmatched bases: 10. Germline V gene sequence: CDR1 SGHVS, CDR2 FQNEAQ. CDR3 coding DNA: TGTGCCAGCAGCCCACGCACGACAGGGGGCAACTACGAGCAGTACTTC. It translates to CASSPRTTGGNYEQYF.

The gene calls are TRBV7-2 and TRBJ2-7; the match to TRBD1 covers 11 bases. The germline CDR1 and CDR2 sequences are SGHTA and FQGNSA. Losses at the gene ends were 2 bases for V and 9 bases for J; bases not matched to a gene: 15. CDR3 size: 17 residues. The CDR3: CASSLLARGQGALGQYF. In DNA, the CDR3 is TGTGCCAGCAGCTTATTGGCCCGAGGACAGGGGGCCTTGGGGCAGTACTTC.

The CDR3: CASSQNRRNSPLHF. The CDR3 DNA is TGCGCCAGCAGCCAAAACAGGAGGAATTCACCCCTCCACTTT. The J gene is TRBJ1-6, the V gene TRBV4-1, with a possible D match to TRBD1 (5 bases). CDR3 length: 14 residues. Trimming stripped 2 bases from V and 7 bases from J, with 9 bases between. The germline CDR1 and CDR2 sequences are MGHRA and YSYEKL.

This clonotype was seen a handful of times. The chain recombines TRBV4-1 with TRBJ2-1, with 8 bases fitting TRBD2. Germline V gene sequence: CDR1 MGHRA, CDR2 YSYEKL. The CDR3 is 16 residues long. V shed 3 bases, J shed 3 bases, and the junction held 7 bases outside the gene matches. The CDR3 sequence is CASSHPRGGFYNEQFF. The CDR3 region has the DNA TGCGCCAGCAGCCATCCACGGGGGGGCTTCTACAATGAGCAGTTCTTC.